The T cell receptor (beta chain) described here comes from a study of beta chain features in type 1 diabetes. Study-level findings and limits: Individuals with type 1 diabetes displayed fewer insertions and more deletions at VDJ junctions. Among all four CD4+ subsets, Type 1 diabetes patients had TCRB CDR3s that were moderately but significantly shorter.

In the case of this clone: What it recognizes is unknown. A junction boundary mismatches the germline segment, possibly from a read error.

Sorted CD4+ subsets: naive, central memory, regulatory, stem cell-like memory (CD45RO/CCR7/CD25/CD127/CD95/CD27 panel). Sorted populations all exceeded 98% purity. As every portion of the isolated RNA was reverse transcribed, the sequencing read expressed TCRB transcripts. Naive, central memory and regulatory T cell samples averaged around 3.3 million reads. TCRdb's copy holds only in-frame clones and misses some; the assay was immunoSEQ multiplex PCR. Among about 390,000 clones listed, over 8.5% were seen once. The sequenced material came from central memory CD4+ T cells from blood. The TCR sequence derives from a man aged 25-45 years with type 1 diabetes.

The CDR3 DNA follows: TGCGCCAGCAGCCAAGAAATAGTGGGGGAGCAGTTCTTC. It specifies CASSQEIVGEQFF. The V and J genes are TRBV11-2 and TRBJ2-1; D is undetermined. Germline CDR1 reads SGHAT; CDR2 reads FQNNGV. The CDR3 runs 13 residues.